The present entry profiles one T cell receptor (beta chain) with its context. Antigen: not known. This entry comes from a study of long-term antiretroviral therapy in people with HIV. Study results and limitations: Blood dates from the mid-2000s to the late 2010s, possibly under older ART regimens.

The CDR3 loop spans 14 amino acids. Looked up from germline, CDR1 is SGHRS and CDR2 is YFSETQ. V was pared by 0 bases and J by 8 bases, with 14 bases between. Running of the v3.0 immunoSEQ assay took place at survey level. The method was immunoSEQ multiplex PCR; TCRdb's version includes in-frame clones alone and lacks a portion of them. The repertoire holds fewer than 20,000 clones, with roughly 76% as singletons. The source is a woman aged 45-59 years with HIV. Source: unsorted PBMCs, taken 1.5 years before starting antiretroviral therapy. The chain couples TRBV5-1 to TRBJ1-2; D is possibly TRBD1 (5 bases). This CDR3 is CASSLDRTLGGYTF. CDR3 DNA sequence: TGCGCCAGCAGCTTGGACAGGACTCTCGGGGGCTACACCTTC. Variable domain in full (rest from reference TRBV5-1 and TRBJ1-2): KAGVTQTPRYLIKTRGQQVTLSCSPISGHRSVSWYQQTPGQGLQFLFEYFSETQRNKGNFPGRFSGRQFSNSRSEMNVSTLELGDSALYLCASSLDRTLGGYTFGSGTRLTVV.